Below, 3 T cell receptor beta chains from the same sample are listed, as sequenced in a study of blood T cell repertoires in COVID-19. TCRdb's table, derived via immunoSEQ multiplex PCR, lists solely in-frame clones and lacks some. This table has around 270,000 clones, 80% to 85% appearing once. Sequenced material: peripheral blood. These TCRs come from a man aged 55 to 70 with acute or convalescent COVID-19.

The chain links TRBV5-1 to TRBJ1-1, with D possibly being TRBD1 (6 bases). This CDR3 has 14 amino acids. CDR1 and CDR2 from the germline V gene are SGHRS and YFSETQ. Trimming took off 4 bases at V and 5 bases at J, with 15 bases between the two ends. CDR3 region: CASSHPDSSTEAFF. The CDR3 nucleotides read TGCGCCAGCAGCCATCCGGACAGCTCTACTGAAGCTTTCTTT.

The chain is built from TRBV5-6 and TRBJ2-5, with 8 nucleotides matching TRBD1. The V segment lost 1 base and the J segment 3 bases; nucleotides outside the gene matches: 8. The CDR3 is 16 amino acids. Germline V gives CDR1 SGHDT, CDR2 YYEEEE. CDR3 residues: CASSLYSRTGKETQYF. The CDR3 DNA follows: TGTGCCAGCAGCTTGTATTCGAGGACAGGGAAAGAGACCCAGTACTTC.

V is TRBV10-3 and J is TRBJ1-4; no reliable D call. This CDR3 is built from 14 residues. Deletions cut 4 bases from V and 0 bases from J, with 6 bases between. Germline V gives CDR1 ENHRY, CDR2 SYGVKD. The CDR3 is CAISASATNEKLFF. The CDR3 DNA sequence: TGTGCCATCAGTGCTTCCGCAACTAATGAAAAACTGTTTTTT.